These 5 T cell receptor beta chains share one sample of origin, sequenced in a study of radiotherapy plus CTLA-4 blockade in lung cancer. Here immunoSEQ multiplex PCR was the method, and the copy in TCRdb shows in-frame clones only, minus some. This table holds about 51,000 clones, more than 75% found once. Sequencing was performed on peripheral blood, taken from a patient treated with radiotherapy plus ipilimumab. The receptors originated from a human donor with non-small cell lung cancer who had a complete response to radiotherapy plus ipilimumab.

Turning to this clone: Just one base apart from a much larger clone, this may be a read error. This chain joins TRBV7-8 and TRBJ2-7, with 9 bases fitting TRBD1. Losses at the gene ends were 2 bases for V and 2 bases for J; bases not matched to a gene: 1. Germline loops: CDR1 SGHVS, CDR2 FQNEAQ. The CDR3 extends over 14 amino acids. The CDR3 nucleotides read TGTGCCAGCAGCTTACGGGACAGGGCCTACGAGCAGTACTTC. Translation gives CASSLRDRAYEQYF.

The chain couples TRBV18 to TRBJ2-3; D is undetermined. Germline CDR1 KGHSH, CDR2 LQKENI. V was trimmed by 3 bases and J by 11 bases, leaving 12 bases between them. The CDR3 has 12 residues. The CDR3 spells CASSPSVRGQYF. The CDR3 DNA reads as TGTGCCAGCTCACCTTCAGTCCGAGGGCAGTATTTT.

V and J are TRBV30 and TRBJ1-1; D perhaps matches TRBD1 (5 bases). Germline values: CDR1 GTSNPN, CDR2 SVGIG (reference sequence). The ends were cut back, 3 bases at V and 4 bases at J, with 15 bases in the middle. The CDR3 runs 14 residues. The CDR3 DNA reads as TGTGCCTGGAGCGGGGGGGGGTCCGGCACTGAAGCTTTCTTT. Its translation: CAWSGGGSGTEAFF.

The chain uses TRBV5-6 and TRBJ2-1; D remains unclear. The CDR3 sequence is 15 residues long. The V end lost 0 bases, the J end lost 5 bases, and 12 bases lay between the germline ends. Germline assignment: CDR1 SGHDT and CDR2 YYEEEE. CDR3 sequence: CASSLAPQANNEQFF. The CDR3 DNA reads TGTGCCAGCAGCTTGGCCCCCCAGGCCAACAATGAGCAGTTCTTC.

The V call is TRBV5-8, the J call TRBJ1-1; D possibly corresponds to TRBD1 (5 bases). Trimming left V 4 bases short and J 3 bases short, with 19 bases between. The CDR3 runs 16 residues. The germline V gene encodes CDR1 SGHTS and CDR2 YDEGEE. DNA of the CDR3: TGTGCCAGCAGCCCCTGGCGTGGGGGGTGGGACACTGAAGCTTTCTTT. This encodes CASSPWRGGWDTEAFF.